The T cell receptor beta chain under discussion was sequenced for a study of T cells in localized non-small cell lung cancer. The assay was immunoSEQ multiplex PCR, and TCRdb's table has in-frame clones only and misses some. The sample has around 50,000 clones, under 85% seen once. Overall study results and limits: A median of about 60 of the top 100 tumor clones appeared in adjacent lung, which was paired and uninvolved.

The germline CDR1 and CDR2 sequences are SGHDN and FVKESK. This CDR3 region has 17 residues. Between the trimmed V and J ends, which lost 0 bases and 0 bases, there was a span of 12 bases. In the case of this clone: The antigen remains undetermined.

This clonotype was obtained from a female donor older than 55 with stage II squamous cell lung carcinoma. The material sequenced was peripheral blood, taken before any cancer treatment. This chain links TRBV14 with TRBJ1-3; D is undetermined. The chain's CDR3 is CASSQDIRAVSGNTIYF. CDR3 coding DNA: TGTGCCAGCAGCCAAGATATTAGGGCGGTCTCTGGAAACACCATATATTTT.